Each of the 21 T cell receptor beta chains below was sequenced from the same sample in a study of T cell responses to AZD1222 COVID-19 vaccine. Data came from immunoSEQ multiplex PCR; TCRdb stores just in-frame clones and leaves some out. The data contain more than 95,000 clones, 85% to 90% of them singletons. Here the sequenced sample was peripheral blood, taken 28 days after the second AZD1222 dose. The receptors originated from an adult who received the AZD1222 COVID-19 vaccine.

The chain uses TRBV12-5 and TRBJ1-1, with D maybe TRBD1 (6 bases). Trimming took off 5 bases at V and 10 bases at J, with 14 bases between the two ends. This CDR3 spans 12 amino acids. The germline CDR1 and CDR2 sequences are LGHNT and FRNRAP. The CDR3 coding sequence is TGTGCTAGTGGTCGGACAGTATATAGAGCTTTCTTT. Its translation is CASGRTVYRAFF.

V and J are TRBV6-4 and TRBJ1-3; the match to TRBD1 covers 11 bases. The V and J ends lost 2 bases and 0 bases, in that order; junction bases with no gene match: 3. The germline V gene has CDR1 MRHNA and CDR2 SNTAGT. The CDR3 covers 17 residues. CDR3 nucleotide sequence: TGTGCCAGCAGTGACCCCGGACAGGGGGCCTCTGGAAACACCATATATTTT. This translates into CASSDPGQGASGNTIYF.

This sequence joins TRBV19 and TRBJ2-7, with 12 bases identical to TRBD1. The J segment lost 5 bases and the V segment lost 5 bases, leaving 4 bases of the junction unmatched. This CDR3 contains 14 residues. CDR1 LNHDA and CDR2 SQIVND come from the germline V gene (reference sequence). The CDR3 is CASSPGQGANEQYF. The CDR3 DNA reads TGTGCCAGTAGTCCGGGACAGGGGGCAAACGAGCAGTACTTC.

The rearrangement links TRBV6-5 to TRBJ1-5, with D tentatively TRBD1 (6 bases). The V gene's germline CDR1 is MNHEY and CDR2 SVGAGI. V lost 6 bases to trimming and J lost 3 bases, with 9 bases between them. The CDR3 has 13 residues. The CDR3 DNA is TGTGCCAGCAGAAGGGGGGACAATCAGCCCCAGCATTTT. This translates into CASRRGDNQPQHF.

The V call is TRBV5-1, the J call TRBJ2-2; TRBD1 matches at 11 bases. V shed 5 bases, J shed 4 bases, and the junction held 4 bases outside the gene matches. The CDR3 has 15 residues. The germline V gene encodes CDR1 SGHRS and CDR2 YFSETQ. CDR3 nucleotide sequence: TGCGCCAGCAGTCCCGGGACAGGGGGCACCGGGGAGCTGTTTTTT. Amino acid sequence: CASSPGTGGTGELFF.

The V and J genes are TRBV28 and TRBJ1-4; D is unclear. Trimming shortened V by 2 bases and J by 2 bases, and 6 bases separated the two germline ends. Germline assignment: CDR1 MDHEN and CDR2 SYDVKM. CDR3 length: 14 amino acids. This CDR3 is CASSLGQTNEKLFF. The CDR3 bases are TGTGCCAGCAGTTTAGGGCAGACTAATGAAAAACTGTTTTTT.

This sequence joins TRBV28 and TRBJ1-1; D is uncertain. From germline, CDR1 is MDHEN and CDR2 SYDVKM. The V and J ends lost 3 bases and 3 bases respectively, with 11 bases between them. The CDR3 is 14 residues long. CDR3 sequence: CASSLLTGDTEAFF. The CDR3, as DNA: TGTGCCAGCAGTTTGCTGACTGGGGACACTGAAGCTTTCTTT.

The chain links TRBV6-5 to TRBJ1-2; 7 bases agree with TRBD1. V shed 5 bases, J shed 1 base, and the junction held 7 bases outside the gene matches. The CDR3 is 15 residues long. Germline V lookup: CDR1 MNHEY, CDR2 SVGAGI. Here the CDR3 DNA reads TGTGCCAGCAGTCCGGGGACAGCTGGTAACTATGGCTACACCTTC. It translates to CASSPGTAGNYGYTF.

This clone was seen only once. The chain has TRBV3-1 (or the pseudogene TRBV3-2) and TRBJ1-2; D unclear. V was cut by 0 bases and J by 5 bases, with 16 bases left in between. This CDR3 has 16 amino acids. The germline V gene has CDR1 LGHDT and CDR2 YNNKEL (reference sequence). The CDR3 sequence is CASSQDSPGSRYGYTF. In DNA form, the CDR3 reads TGTGCCAGCAGCCAAGATTCCCCAGGAAGTCGGTATGGCTACACCTTC.

The chain uses TRBV4-2 and TRBJ2-5, with D tentatively TRBD2 (7 bases). Trimming cost V 0 bases and J 5 bases, with 22 bases left between them. CDR3 length: 18 amino acids. Germline-derived CDR1 and CDR2 are LGHNA and YNFKEQ. CDR3 sequence (DNA): TGTGCCAGCAGCCAAGAGATTACGGGGGGCTCGTGGTGGGAGACCCAGTACTTC. It yields the protein CASSQEITGGSWWETQYF.

V is TRBV6-5 and J is TRBJ1-4; D is possibly TRBD1 (6 bases). Trimming left V 2 bases short and J 3 bases short, with 10 bases between. Germline V gives CDR1 MNHEY, CDR2 SVGAGI. The CDR3 runs to 15 residues. The CDR3 spells CASSYRTASNEKLFF. The DNA of the CDR3 is TGTGCCAGCAGTTACAGGACAGCCTCTAATGAAAAACTGTTTTTT.

The CDR3 here is CASSLAPYLEQYF. The CDR3, as DNA: TGCGCCAGCAGCTTGGCCCCGTATCTCGAGCAGTACTTC. The genes are TRBV5-1 and TRBJ2-7; D is unclear. CDR3 length: 13 residues. Germline V gene lookup returns CDR1 SGHRS and CDR2 YFSETQ. The V end was cut by 0 bases, the J end by 6 bases, with 10 bases between.

The chain carries TRBV14 and TRBJ1-3; D remains ambiguous. This CDR3 comprises 13 residues. In germline, CDR1 is SGHDN, CDR2 FVKESK. Trimming took 6 bases from V and 3 from J, leaving 9 bases between them. As DNA, the CDR3 is TGTGCCAGCAGTCTCAACGGTGGAAACACCATATATTTT. This sequence encodes CASSLNGGNTIYF.

This sequence joins TRBV4-1 and TRBJ1-2; D is perhaps TRBD1 (6 bases). This CDR3 is 17 amino acids long. Deletions cut 1 base from V and 4 bases from J, with 19 bases between. Germline V gives CDR1 MGHRA, CDR2 YSYEKL. The CDR3 here is CASSQVQSGATVYGYTF. CDR3 coding DNA: TGCGCCAGCAGCCAAGTACAATCGGGGGCGACGGTCTATGGCTACACCTTC.

The gene calls are TRBV18 and TRBJ2-5; no definite D call. CDR1 is KGHSH, CDR2 LQKENI, per germline. The CDR3 has 14 amino acids. V dropped 2 bases and J dropped 1 base, with 8 bases sitting between them. The chain's CDR3 is CASSPGSLQETQYF. The CDR3 DNA follows: TGTGCCAGCTCACCAGGGTCCCTCCAAGAGACCCAGTACTTC.

The chain has TRBV7-9 and TRBJ1-4; perhaps TRBD1 as D (6 bases). The length of the CDR3 is 15 residues. Germline V gene data show CDR1 as SEHNR and CDR2 as FQNEAQ (reference sequence). Trimming removed 5 bases at V and 7 bases at J, with 17 bases between. In DNA form, the CDR3 reads TGTGCCAGCAGCCCCTCGCGGGGGCTCGTTGAAAAACTGTTTTTT. It is translated as CASSPSRGLVEKLFF.

The chain couples TRBV19 to TRBJ1-2; D is perhaps TRBD1 (6 bases). The CDR3 is 15 residues long. The V gene lost 3 bases and the J gene lost 8 bases, with 19 bases spanning the gap. CDR1 is LNHDA and CDR2 is SQIVND in the germline V gene (reference sequence). In nucleotides, the CDR3 is TGTGCCAGTAGTATCAGGCCAGGGGACCTCCAGGGCTACACCTTC. Translating gives CASSIRPGDLQGYTF.

The genes are TRBV14 and TRBJ2-6; unclear D gene. Trimming stripped 4 bases from V and 5 bases from J, with 6 bases between. CDR1 is SGHDN and CDR2 is FVKESK in the germline V gene. The length of the CDR3 is 13 residues. The CDR3 protein is CASSPNRANVLTF. CDR3 nucleotide sequence: TGTGCCAGCAGCCCCAACCGGGCCAACGTCCTGACTTTC.

V and J are TRBV5-1 and TRBJ1-1, with TRBD1 as a possible D gene (6 bases). Germline V gene sequence: CDR1 SGHRS, CDR2 YFSETQ. V was pared by 0 bases and J by 1 base, with 10 bases between. The CDR3 is 15 residues long. The CDR3 nucleotides read TGCGCCAGCAGCTTGGGTGGACAGTGGAACACTGAAGCTTTCTTT. As protein: CASSLGGQWNTEAFF.

The rearrangement joins TRBV7-9 to TRBJ1-3; D might be TRBD1 (5 bases). V was trimmed by 4 bases and J by 0 bases, leaving 10 bases between them. Germline V gene data show CDR1 as SEHNR and CDR2 as FQNEAQ (reference sequence). There are 15 residues in the CDR3. Here the CDR3 reads CASSSKTDSGNTIYF. In nucleotides, the CDR3 is TGTGCCAGCAGCTCCAAGACAGACTCTGGAAACACCATATATTTT.

The chain combines TRBV28 with TRBJ1-2; D not certain. Trimming removed 3 bases from V and 5 bases from J, with 4 bases in between. CDR1 is MDHEN, CDR2 SYDVKM, per germline. This CDR3 spans 11 amino acids. In DNA, the CDR3 is TGTGCCAGCAGTTTTATGTATGGCTACACCTTC. Translated: CASSFMYGYTF.